These T cell receptor beta chains were read from a single sample in a study of CD8 T cells in ankylosing spondylitis. TCRdb fed the 5' RACE reads into MiXCR, producing one record per CDR3 protein. Of under 250,000 distinct CDR3 sequences listed, more than 9% are singletons. The specimen was blood, either unsorted or a sorted T cell fraction (not recorded which). These receptor sequences come from a male donor with ankylosing spondylitis or in good health (not recorded which). CDR3s include the opening cysteine and the closing phenylalanine or tryptophan. The order of the fields is D gene, V gene, J gene, clone size, CDR3 DNA, CDR3 protein. The D gene is left open where the match is weak. Rows may omit the clone size; those that give it use once, few, many or a size class.

NA	TRBV12-3/TRBV12-4	TRBJ1-6	many	TGTGCCAGCAGTCCGGGCCTCGGTGGGAATTCACCCCTCCACTTT	CASSPGLGGNSPLHF
NA	TRBV9	TRBJ2-1	many	TGTGCCAGCAGCGTATCGTCCGGTGGGCTCAATGAGCAGTTCTTC	CASSVSSGGLNEQFF
NA	TRBV11-3	TRBJ2-1	NA	TGTGCCAGCAGCTTCTTCGCTAGCGCTCACAATGAGCAGTTCTTC	CASSFFASAHNEQFF
TRBD1	TRBV11-1	TRBJ2-1	many	TGTGCCAGCAGCTCTGGAGACCTGAGGACAGGGGCCCCTAGTTTGAATGAGCAGTTCTTC	CASSSGDLRTGAPSLNEQFF
TRBD1	TRBV12-3/TRBV12-4	TRBJ1-5	NA	TGTGCCAGCACCCCGGGACAGCCCGATCAGCCCCAGCATTTT	CASTPGQPDQPQHF
NA	TRBV7-2	TRBJ1-3	NA	TGTGCCAGCAGTCTATCAAGTTTTCCTGGAAACACCATATATTTT	CASSLSSFPGNTIYF
NA	TRBV29-1	TRBJ2-5	many	TGCAGCGTAGTACCGGGAGAAGAGACCCAGTACTTC	CSVVPGEETQYF
TRBD2	TRBV10-2	TRBJ2-3	many	TGCGCCAGCAGTGGGACCTCGGGACTAGCGGGCACAGATACGCAGTATTTT	CASSGTSGLAGTDTQYF
TRBD2	TRBV2	TRBJ2-7	many	TGTGCCAGCAGACCGACTAGCGGGAGGGTTAACGAGCAGTACTTC	CASRPTSGRVNEQYF
NA	TRBV6-5	TRBJ2-7	many	TGTGCCAGCAGTTGGTCCGGGACGGATTACGAGCAGTACTTC	CASSWSGTDYEQYF